This TCR beta chain was sequenced during a study of blood T cell repertoires in COVID-19. Study as a whole: Both acute and convalescent COVID-19 samples were obtained from the United States, Italy and Spain. T cells, B-cell-depleted T cells, or PBMCs supplied cDNA or gDNA.

The J segment lost 7 bases and the V segment lost 0 bases, leaving 9 bases of the junction unmatched. Germline CDR1 reads LGHDT; CDR2 reads YNNKEL (reference sequence). The CDR3 is 16 residues long. Clones were read by immunoSEQ multiplex PCR, and TCRdb kept only the in-frame ones, dropping some. The sample yields approximately 300,000 clones, roughly 85% seen once. This clone has just one count. Participants were aged about 18 to 89 years from roughly 25 US areas. Researchers sorted participants into cohorts using their self-reported clinical history. The chain uses TRBV3-1 (or the pseudogene TRBV3-2) and TRBJ1-5; 7 bases map to TRBD1. Material: PBMCs or T cells enriched from blood (not recorded which). This receptor was identified in a woman aged 30 to 39 who had been exposed to COVID-19. As DNA, the CDR3 is TGTGCCAGCAGCCAAGATCAGTCGAACAGGGGCCAGCCCCAGCATTTT. Residues: CASSQDQSNRGQPQHF.